The 3 T cell receptor beta chains given below trace back to one sample, sequenced in a study of long-term antiretroviral therapy in people with HIV. The assay, immunoSEQ v3.0, was run at survey level. TCRdb's copy holds only in-frame clones and misses some; the assay was immunoSEQ multiplex PCR. The sample yields around 15,000 clones, about four fifths seen once. Here the sequenced sample was unsorted PBMCs, taken just before starting antiretroviral therapy. All receptors come from a man between 40 and 49 years old with HIV.

The J gene is TRBJ2-2, the V gene TRBV6-5; 9 bases are shared with TRBD1. J was trimmed by 6 bases and V by 6 bases; bases with no gene match: 8. This CDR3 is built from 15 residues. Germline values: CDR1 MNHEY, CDR2 SVGAGI. CDR3 bases: TGTGCCAGCAGCCCAACAGGGGGCGATGCCGGGGAGCTGTTTTTT. Translated, it gives CASSPTGGDAGELFF.

CDR3 sequence (DNA): TGTGCCAGCAGCGGGGGACTAGCGGGGTCCTACGAGCAGTACTTC. Translating it yields CASSGGLAGSYEQYF. The J gene is TRBJ2-7, the V gene TRBV6-1, with 13 bases lining up with TRBD2. V trimming: 6 bases; J trimming: 1 base; junction bases outside the gene matches: 3. Germline V gene lookup returns CDR1 MNHNS and CDR2 SASEGT. CDR3 length: 15 residues.

The rearrangement joins TRBV5-1 to TRBJ2-3; 10 bases match TRBD1. Germline V gives CDR1 SGHRS, CDR2 YFSETQ. The CDR3 loop spans 18 amino acids. With V trimmed by 0 bases and J by 1 base, 8 bases remained unmatched. This chain's CDR3 is CASSLGPLGTGGTDTQYF. The CDR3, as DNA: TGCGCCAGCAGCTTGGGTCCTTTAGGGACAGGGGGCACAGATACGCAGTATTTT.